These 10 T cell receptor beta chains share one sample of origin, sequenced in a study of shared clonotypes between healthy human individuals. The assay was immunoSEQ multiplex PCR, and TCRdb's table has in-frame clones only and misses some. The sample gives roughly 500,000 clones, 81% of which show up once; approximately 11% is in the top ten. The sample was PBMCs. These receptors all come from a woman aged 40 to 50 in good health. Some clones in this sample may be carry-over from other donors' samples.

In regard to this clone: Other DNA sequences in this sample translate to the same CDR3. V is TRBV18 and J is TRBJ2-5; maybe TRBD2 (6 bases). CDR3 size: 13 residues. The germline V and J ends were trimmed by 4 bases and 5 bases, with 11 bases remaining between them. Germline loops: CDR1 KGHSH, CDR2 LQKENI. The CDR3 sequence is CASSRRGRETQYF. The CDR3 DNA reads TGTGCCAGCTCACGGAGGGGTAGGGAGACCCAGTACTTC.

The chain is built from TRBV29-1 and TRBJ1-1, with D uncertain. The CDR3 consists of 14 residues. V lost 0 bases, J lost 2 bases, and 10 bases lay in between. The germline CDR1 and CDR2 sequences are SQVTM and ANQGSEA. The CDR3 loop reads CSVEDRGFNTEAFF. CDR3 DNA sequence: TGCAGCGTTGAAGATCGGGGATTCAACACTGAAGCTTTCTTT.

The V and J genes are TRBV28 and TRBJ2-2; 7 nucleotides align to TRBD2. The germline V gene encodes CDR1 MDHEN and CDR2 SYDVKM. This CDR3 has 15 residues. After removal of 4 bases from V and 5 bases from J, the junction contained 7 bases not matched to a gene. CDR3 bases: TGTGCCAGCAGTTCTTTAGCGGGCACGACCGGGGAGCTGTTTTTT. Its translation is CASSSLAGTTGELFF.

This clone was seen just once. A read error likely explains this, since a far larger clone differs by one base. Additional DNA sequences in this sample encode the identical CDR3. The CDR3 here is CASSQLSLPGTDTQYF. The CDR3 DNA reads TGCGCTAGCAGCCAACTTTCCCTACCCGGCACAGATACGCAGTATTTT. V usage is TRBV4-1 and J usage is TRBJ2-3; D gene ambiguous. Germline-derived CDR1 and CDR2 are MGHRA and YSYEKL. The CDR3 is made up of 16 amino acids.

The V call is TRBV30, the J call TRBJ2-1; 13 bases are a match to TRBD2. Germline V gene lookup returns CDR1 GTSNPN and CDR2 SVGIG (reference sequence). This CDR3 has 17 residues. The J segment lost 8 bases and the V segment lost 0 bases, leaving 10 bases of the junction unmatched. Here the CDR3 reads CAWSVLRTSGSSDEQFF. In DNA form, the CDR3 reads TGTGCCTGGAGTGTACTTCGGACTAGCGGGAGTTCCGATGAGCAGTTCTTC.

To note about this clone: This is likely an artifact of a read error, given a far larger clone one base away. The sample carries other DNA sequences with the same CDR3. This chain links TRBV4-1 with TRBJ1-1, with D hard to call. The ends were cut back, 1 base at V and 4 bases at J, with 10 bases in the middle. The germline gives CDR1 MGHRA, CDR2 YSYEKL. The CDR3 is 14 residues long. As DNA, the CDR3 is TGCGCCAGCAGCCAAGTCAAGGGCGGCACTGAAGCTTTCTTT. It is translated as CASSQVKGGTEAFF.

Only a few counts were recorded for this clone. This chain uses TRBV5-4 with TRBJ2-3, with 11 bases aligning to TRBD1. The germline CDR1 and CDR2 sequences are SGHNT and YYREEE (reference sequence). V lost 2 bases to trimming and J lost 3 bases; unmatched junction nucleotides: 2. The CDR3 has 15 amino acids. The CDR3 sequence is CASSFGTGGTDTQYF. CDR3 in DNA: TGTGCCAGCAGCTTCGGGACAGGGGGAACAGATACGCAGTATTTT. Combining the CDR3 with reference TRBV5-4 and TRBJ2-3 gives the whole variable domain ETGVTQSPTHLIKTRGQQVTLRCSSQSGHNTVSWYQQALGQGPQFIFQYYREEENGRGNFPPRFSGLQFPNYSSELNVNALELDDSALYLCASSFGTGGTDTQYFGPGTRLTVL.

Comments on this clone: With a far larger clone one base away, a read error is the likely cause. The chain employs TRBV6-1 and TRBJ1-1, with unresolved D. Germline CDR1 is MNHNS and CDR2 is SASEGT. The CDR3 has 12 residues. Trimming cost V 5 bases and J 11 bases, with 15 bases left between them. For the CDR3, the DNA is TGTGCCAGCAGTATCCCTACGGGAGGGGCTTTCTTT. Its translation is CASSIPTGGAFF.

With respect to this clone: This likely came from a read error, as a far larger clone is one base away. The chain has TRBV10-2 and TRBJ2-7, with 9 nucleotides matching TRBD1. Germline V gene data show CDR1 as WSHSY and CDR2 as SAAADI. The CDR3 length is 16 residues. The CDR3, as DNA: TGCGCCAGCAGTGACCCCTCCGGGACAGGGTCCTACGGGCAGTACTTC. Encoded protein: CASSDPSGTGSYGQYF.

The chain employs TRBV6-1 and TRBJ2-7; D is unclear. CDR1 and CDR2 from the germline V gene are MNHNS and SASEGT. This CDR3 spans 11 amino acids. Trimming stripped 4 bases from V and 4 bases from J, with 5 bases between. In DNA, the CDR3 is TGTGCCAGCAGTGCCTTTTACGAGCAGTACTTC. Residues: CASSAFYEQYF.